This T cell receptor beta chain is drawn from a study of CD8 T cells in Susac syndrome. V dropped 5 bases and J dropped 6 bases, with 11 bases sitting between them. The CDR3 extends over 14 amino acids. Germline CDR1 reads MNHNY; CDR2 reads SVGAGI (reference sequence). RNA, at about 0.5 to 1 ug, was reverse transcribed with random hexamers. TCRdb used MiXCR to reprocess the immunoSEQ multiplex PCR reads, holding one entry per CDR3 protein. This sample yields about 100,000 distinct CDR3 sequences, of which around 96% are seen a single time; less than 0.35% belongs to the top ten. J is TRBJ1-6 and V is TRBV6-6; possibly TRBD1 for D (5 bases). This TCR derives from a human donor with Susac syndrome. Material for sequencing was CD8+ T cells from PBMCs. CDR3 loop: CASSPQGFNSPLHF. In nucleotides, the CDR3 is TGTGCCAGCAGTCCGCAGGGATTTAATTCACCCCTCCACTTT.